This TCR beta chain was observed in a study of OX40 agonist ivuxolimab in advanced cancers. For the study at large: In this trial design, patients received ivuxolimab intravenously at 0.01 to 10 mg/kg every 2 weeks. The dose-escalation group included hepatocellular carcinoma, melanoma, renal cell carcinoma and head and neck cancer. Whole-study findings and limits: In the expanded peripheral T cells, antigen specificity was never determined.

Sequenced by immunoSEQ multiplex PCR; TCRdb stores in-frame clones only, minus some. This sample has approximately 120,000 clones, with 85% to 95% found just once. Points on this clone: Its antigen is not known.

The CDR3 length is 11 residues. V dropped 9 bases and J dropped 4 bases, with 8 bases sitting between them. Per germline, CDR1 SGHTS and CDR2 YDEGEE. The chain is built from TRBV5-8 and TRBJ1-5, with D hard to call. The receptor comes from an adult with an advanced solid tumor such as melanoma, head and neck, liver or kidney cancer. This specimen was CD4+ or CD8+ T cells sorted from blood, taken in a trial of the OX40 agonist ivuxolimab. This CDR3 reads CATRENQPQHF. CDR3 nucleotide sequence: TGTGCCACCCGAGAGAATCAGCCCCAGCATTTT.